The clone carrying this T cell receptor (beta chain) was found a few times. This CDR3 region has 15 residues. V lost 4 bases and J lost 3, with 14 bases in between. The germline V gene encodes CDR1 KGHDR and CDR2 SFDVKD. This entry belongs to a study of blood T cells in healthy people across ages. Whole-study context: Capturing about one barcoded beta molecule per two T cells was achieved by template switching.

Primed by a sample-barcoded 5' primer and a J-beta primer mix, a second PCR proceeded for roughly 6 to 12 cycles. One entry per CDR3 protein, called by TCRdb with MiXCR from the 5' RACE reads. This table has about 970,000 distinct CDR3 sequences, about 53% appearing once. For every donor, a draw yielded around 10 milliliters of peripheral blood. Each sample yielded at least 5 micrograms of PBMC total RNA. Sequencing was performed on blood. This sequence joins TRBV24-1 and TRBJ2-5, with D possibly called TRBD1 or TRBD2 (5 bases each). The clonotype originates from a woman aged 60-70 years in good health. The CDR3 bases are TGTGCCACCAGTGACGAGGGACGGGGTAAAGAGACCCAGTACTTC. Its protein is CATSDEGRGKETQYF.